The 17 T cell receptor beta chains below were found in one sample sequenced in a study of cytomegalovirus exposure and HLA in healthy donors (dated by TCRdb to about 2017). The protocol used for the library was the immunoSEQ multiplex PCR assay. For the multiplex PCR, a mixture combining 60 forward primers for TCR Vbeta segments and 13 reverse primers for TCR Jbeta segments was used. TCRdb stores this immuneACCESS table with in-frame sequences only. Part of the clones is absent; in the studies checked, under half of the shortfall reflects unresolved V genes, and no reason is known for the rest. A total of 200,000 to 250,000 clones appear in this sample, 85% of them only once. The ten largest clonotypes hold 1.3% of the sample. The sequenced material came from PBMCs. These receptors were obtained from a human donor in good health.

The V gene is TRBV2, the J gene TRBJ1-1; D gene ambiguous. The V end was cut by 7 bases, the J end by 1 base, with 7 bases between. The CDR3 consists of 12 residues. Per germline, CDR1 SNHLY and CDR2 FYNNEI. The CDR3 DNA sequence: TGTGCCAGCACAATTAGGAACACTGAAGCTTTCTTT. This translates into CASTIRNTEAFF.

The V and J genes are TRBV13 and TRBJ2-1; 9 bases are shared with TRBD2. Trimming removed 0 bases from V and 4 bases from J; junction bases left unmatched: 4. CDR3 length: 16 amino acids. CDR1 and CDR2 (germline): PRHDT, FYEKMQ (reference sequence). CDR3 amino acids: CASSLGVSGGYNEQFF. In DNA form, the CDR3 reads TGTGCCAGCAGCTTAGGCGTCAGCGGGGGGTACAATGAGCAGTTCTTC.

The rearrangement uses TRBV5-1 and TRBJ2-4; D might be TRBD2 (5 bases). Trimming shortened V by 4 bases and J by 15 bases, and 17 bases separated the two germline ends. CDR3 length equals 12 residues. The V gene's germline CDR1 is SGHRS and CDR2 YFSETQ. CDR3 sequence (DNA): TGCGCCAGCAGCGCGGAGGTGACTAAATGGTACTTC. This gives the protein CASSAEVTKWYF.

The chain carries TRBV6-1 and TRBJ2-7, with TRBD1 as a possible D gene (6 bases). V lost 0 bases to trimming and J lost 7 bases, with 13 bases between them. The germline gives CDR1 MNHNS, CDR2 SASEGT. The CDR3 spans 14 residues. The CDR3 loop reads CASSEATGLGEQYF. DNA of the CDR3: TGTGCCAGCAGTGAAGCCACAGGGTTGGGGGAGCAGTACTTC.

In DNA, the CDR3 is TGCGCCAGCAGCTTTCAGGGGAACACTGAAGCTTTCTTT. Protein: CASSFQGNTEAFF. V usage is TRBV5-1 and J usage is TRBJ1-1, with D possibly being TRBD1 (5 bases). The germline CDR1 and CDR2 sequences are SGHRS and YFSETQ. The CDR3 runs to 13 residues. Between the trimmed V and J ends, which lost 2 bases and 1 base, there was a span of 6 bases. The whole variable domain, remainder taken from reference TRBV5-1 and TRBJ1-1, is KAGVTQTPRYLIKTRGQQVTLSCSPISGHRSVSWYQQTPGQGLQFLFEYFSETQRNKGNFPGRFSGRQFSNSRSEMNVSTLELGDSALYLCASSFQGNTEAFFGQGTRLTVV.

This clone was detected only once. The rearrangement links TRBV7-6 to TRBJ2-1; 8 nucleotides align to TRBD2. CDR3 length equals 16 residues. Germline V gene sequence: CDR1 SGHVS, CDR2 FNYEAQ. Trimming cost V 4 bases and J 1 base; bases outside gene matches: 6. The CDR3 sequence is CASSSRGGGSYNEQFF. For the CDR3, the DNA is TGTGCCAGCAGCTCCCGGGGCGGGGGGTCCTACAATGAGCAGTTCTTC.

This clone was found a few times. The chain carries TRBV12-5 and TRBJ2-2; 12 bases match TRBD1. The CDR3 runs 16 residues. Trimming at V came to 6 bases and at J to 4 bases, leaving 6 bases not matched to a gene. Germline V CDR1 and CDR2: LGHNT, FRNRAP. CDR3 amino acids: CASGPGTGGSTGELFF. CDR3 coding DNA: TGTGCTAGTGGCCCCGGGACAGGGGGCAGCACCGGGGAGCTGTTTTTT.

The rearrangement uses TRBV6-6 and TRBJ1-4; D is undetermined. The germline V and J ends were trimmed by 8 bases and 4 bases, with 14 bases remaining between them. Germline V gives CDR1 MNHNY, CDR2 SVGAGI (reference sequence). This CDR3 is 14 amino acids long. The CDR3 region has the DNA TGTGCCAGCGGTAGCCTGTCCAATAATGAAAAACTGTTTTTT. Its translation is CASGSLSNNEKLFF.

This rearrangement joins TRBV4-2 to TRBJ2-2, with D possibly being TRBD1 (5 bases). The CDR3 contains 14 residues. Trimming cost V 9 bases and J 1 base, with 12 bases left between them. Germline CDR1 is LGHNA and CDR2 is YNFKEQ. The CDR3 nucleotides are TGTGCCAGTCACTTAACAGGGAACACCGGGGAGCTGTTTTTT. Translated: CASHLTGNTGELFF.

The J gene is TRBJ2-1, the V gene TRBV9, with 8 bases aligning to TRBD2. Germline values: CDR1 SGDLS, CDR2 YYNGEE. The CDR3 sequence is 16 residues long. The J segment lost 7 bases and the V segment lost 4 bases, leaving 13 bases of the junction unmatched. This chain's CDR3 is CASSPRRSSGRNEQFF. DNA for the CDR3: TGTGCCAGCAGCCCCCGGAGGTCTAGCGGGCGGAATGAGCAGTTCTTC.

On this clone: A read error may account for a junction end that differs from germline. The CDR3 DNA reads as TGTGCCAGCTCGCCACAGGGGGAAAGGGATGGCTACACCTTC. It yields the protein CASSPQGERDGYTF. The V call is TRBV18, the J call TRBJ1-2, with 8 bases aligning to TRBD1. CDR1 KGHSH and CDR2 LQKENI come from the germline V gene. This CDR3 has 14 residues.

The chain is built from TRBV15 and TRBJ2-3, with D uncertain. The CDR3 runs 13 residues. Germline loops: CDR1 LNHNV, CDR2 YYDKDF (reference sequence). Trimming stripped 4 bases from V and 6 bases from J, with 11 bases between. In nucleotides, the CDR3 is TGTGCCACCAGCACGGGTGCTCGGGATACGCAGTATTTT. Its translation: CATSTGARDTQYF. Filled out from reference TRBV15 and TRBJ2-3, the complete variable domain reads DAMVIQNPRYQVTQFGKPVTLSCSQTLNHNVMYWYQQKSSQAPKLLFHYYDKDFNNEADTPDNFQSRRPNTSFCFLDIRSPGLGDTAMYLCATSTGARDTQYFGPGTRLTVL.

The rearrangement uses TRBV5-8 and TRBJ1-3, with 8 bases fitting TRBD1. Germline V gene sequence: CDR1 SGHTS, CDR2 YDEGEE. The CDR3 contains 17 residues. After removal of 0 bases from V and 0 bases from J, the junction contained 5 bases not matched to a gene. Here the CDR3 reads CASSLGRDRSSGNTIYF. The CDR3 DNA sequence: TGTGCCAGCAGCTTGGGCCGGGACAGGAGCTCTGGAAACACCATATATTTT.

The chain joins TRBV19 to TRBJ2-1, with TRBD1 identical over 11 bases. Looked up from germline, CDR1 is LNHDA and CDR2 is SQIVND (reference sequence). V dropped 7 bases and J dropped 4; count of bases not matched to a gene: 3. There are 14 residues in the CDR3. This CDR3 reads CASIGTGGYNEQFF. The CDR3 bases are TGTGCCAGTATCGGGACAGGGGGTTACAATGAGCAGTTCTTC.

The CDR3 spells CASNIDRGSSPLHF. The CDR3 nucleotides are TGTGCCAGCAACATCGACAGGGGGTCTTCACCCCTCCACTTT. The genes are TRBV28 and TRBJ1-6, with TRBD1 matching over 9 bases. Germline CDR1 MDHEN, CDR2 SYDVKM. CDR3 length: 14 residues. With V trimmed by 7 bases and J by 9 bases, 7 bases remained unmatched.

The rearrangement uses TRBV5-1 and TRBJ2-2; 13 bases agree with TRBD2. J lost 8 bases, V lost 3 bases, and 4 bases had no gene match. The CDR3 is 15 amino acids. Germline V lookup: CDR1 SGHRS, CDR2 YFSETQ. Here the CDR3 DNA reads TGCGCCAGCAGCTCCGGACTAGCGGGAGCAGGGGAGCTGTTTTTT. It translates to CASSSGLAGAGELFF. The full variable domain, with the rest looked up from reference TRBV5-1 and TRBJ2-2, is KAGVTQTPRYLIKTRGQQVTLSCSPISGHRSVSWYQQTPGQGLQFLFEYFSETQRNKGNFPGRFSGRQFSNSRSEMNVSTLELGDSALYLCASSSGLAGAGELFFGEGSRLTVL.

V usage is TRBV7-9 and J usage is TRBJ1-4, with D possibly matching TRBD1 (5 bases). Trimming cost V 2 bases and J 8 bases, with 12 bases left between them. The CDR3 consists of 14 residues. CDR1 and CDR2 from the germline V gene are SEHNR and FQNEAQ (reference sequence). CDR3 amino acids: CASSLQGFGEKLFF. CDR3 bases: TGTGCCAGCAGCTTACAGGGTTTCGGAGAAAAACTGTTTTTT.